Listed here are 2 T cell receptor beta chains from one sample, sequenced in a study of cytomegalovirus exposure and HLA in healthy donors. PCR employed 60 Vbeta and 13 Jbeta primers. Repertoires were generated with immunoSEQ multiplex PCR, while TCRdb's copy carries only in-frame clones and drops some. The table lists 95,000 to 100,000 clones, around 83% of them singletons. Material for sequencing was PBMCs. These TCRs come from a man aged 30-40 years in good health and CMV-seronegative.

CDR3 sequence (DNA): TGTGCCAGCAGCGTCGGGGGATTGTTGGGATATTCACCCCTCCACTTT. Residues: CASSVGGLLGYSPLHF. The V call is TRBV9, the J call TRBJ1-6; D perhaps matches TRBD1 (5 bases). Germline CDR1 and CDR2: SGDLS and YYNGEE. There are 16 residues in the CDR3. Trimming left V 2 bases short and J 8 bases short, with 17 bases between.

This clone appeared a few times. The chain has TRBV9 and TRBJ2-1, with 9 bases aligning to TRBD2. CDR3 length equals 18 residues. Germline V gene data show CDR1 as SGDLS and CDR2 as YYNGEE. The V gene end was trimmed by 3 bases and the J gene end by 1 base; junction bases not matched to a gene: 11. The CDR3 region is CASSAGGGGAGSYNEQFF. CDR3 nucleotides: TGTGCCAGCAGCGCCGGAGGCGGGGGGGCCGGATCCTACAATGAGCAGTTCTTC.